This TCR beta chain was sequenced during a study of shared clonotypes between healthy human individuals. Study-level findings and limits: Researchers found naive subsets generally carried larger estimated richness than memory subsets.

Positive CCR7 selection of CD45RO-negative cells yielded the naive CD8 cells, and terminally differentiated effector memory CD45RA+ cells were excluded. Sequenced by immunoSEQ multiplex PCR; TCRdb stores in-frame clones only, minus some. The sample consists of approximately 600,000 clones, approximately 96% of them appearing once. About this clone itself: Its antigen is not known.

This receptor was identified in a woman in her 30s in good health. The sequenced sample was naive CD8+ T cells sorted from blood.

CDR3 DNA sequence: TGTGCCAGCAGCCAGGACAGGGGAAGTGGCTACACCTTC. It encodes CASSQDRGSGYTF. The V gene is TRBV28, the J gene TRBJ1-2; 9 bases agree with TRBD1. This CDR3 contains 13 residues. With V trimmed by 6 bases and J by 7 bases, 6 bases remained unmatched. Germline V lookup: CDR1 MDHEN, CDR2 SYDVKM.